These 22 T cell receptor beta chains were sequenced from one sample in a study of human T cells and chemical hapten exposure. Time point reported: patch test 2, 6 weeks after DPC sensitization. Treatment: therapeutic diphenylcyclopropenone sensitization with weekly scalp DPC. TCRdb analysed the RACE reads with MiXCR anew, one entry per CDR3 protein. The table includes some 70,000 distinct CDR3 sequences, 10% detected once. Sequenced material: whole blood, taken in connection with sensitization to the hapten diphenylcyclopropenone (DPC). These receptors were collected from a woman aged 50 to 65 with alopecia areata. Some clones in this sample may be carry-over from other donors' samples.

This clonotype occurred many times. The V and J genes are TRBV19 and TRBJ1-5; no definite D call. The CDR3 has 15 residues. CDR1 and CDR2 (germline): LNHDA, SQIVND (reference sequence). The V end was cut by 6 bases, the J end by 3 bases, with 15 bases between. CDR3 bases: TGTGCCAGTAGCCCCGAGGCACAGCCCAATCAGCCCCAGCATTTT. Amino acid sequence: CASSPEAQPNQPQHF.

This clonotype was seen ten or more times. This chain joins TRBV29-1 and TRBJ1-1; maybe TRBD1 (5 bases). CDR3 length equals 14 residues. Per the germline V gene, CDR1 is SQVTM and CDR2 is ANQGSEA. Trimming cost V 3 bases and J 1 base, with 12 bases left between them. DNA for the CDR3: TGCAGCGTTGACGCAGGGCGGGCGAACACTGAAGCTTTCTTT. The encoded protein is CSVDAGRANTEAFF.

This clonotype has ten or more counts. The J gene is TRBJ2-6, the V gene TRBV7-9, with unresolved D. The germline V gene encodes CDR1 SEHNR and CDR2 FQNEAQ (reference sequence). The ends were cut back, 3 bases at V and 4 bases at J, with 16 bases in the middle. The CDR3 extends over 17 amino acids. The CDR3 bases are TGTGCCAGCAGCTTGGCCAGGCCTAAGGGAGGGGCCAACGTCCTGACTTTC. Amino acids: CASSLARPKGGANVLTF. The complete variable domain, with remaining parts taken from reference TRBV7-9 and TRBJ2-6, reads DTGVSQNPRHKITKRGQNVTFRCDPISEHNRLYWYRQTLGQGPEFLTYFQNEAQLEKSRLLSDRFSAERPKGSFSTLEIQRTEQGDSAMYLCASSLARPKGGANVLTFGAGSRLTVL.

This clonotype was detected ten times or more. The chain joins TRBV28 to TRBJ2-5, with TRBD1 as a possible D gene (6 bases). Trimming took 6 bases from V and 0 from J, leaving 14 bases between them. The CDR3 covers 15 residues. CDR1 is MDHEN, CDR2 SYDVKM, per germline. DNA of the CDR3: TGTGCCAGCAGCTACCAGGGGTGGTACCAAGAGACCCAGTACTTC. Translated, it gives CASSYQGWYQETQYF.

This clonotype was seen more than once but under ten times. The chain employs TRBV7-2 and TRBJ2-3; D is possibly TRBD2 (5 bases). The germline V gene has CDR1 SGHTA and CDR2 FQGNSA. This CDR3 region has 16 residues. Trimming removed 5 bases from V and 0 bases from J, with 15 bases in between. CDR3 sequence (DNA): TGTGCCAGCAGCCCCCTCGGGCGGGTTAGCACAGATACGCAGTATTTT. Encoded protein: CASSPLGRVSTDTQYF.

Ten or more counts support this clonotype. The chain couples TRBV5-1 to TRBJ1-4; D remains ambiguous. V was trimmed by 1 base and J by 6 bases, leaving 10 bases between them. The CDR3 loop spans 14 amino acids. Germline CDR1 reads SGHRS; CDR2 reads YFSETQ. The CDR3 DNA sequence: TGCGCCAGCAGCTTGTGGGAAGCGGATGAAAAACTGTTTTTT. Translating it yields CASSLWEADEKLFF.

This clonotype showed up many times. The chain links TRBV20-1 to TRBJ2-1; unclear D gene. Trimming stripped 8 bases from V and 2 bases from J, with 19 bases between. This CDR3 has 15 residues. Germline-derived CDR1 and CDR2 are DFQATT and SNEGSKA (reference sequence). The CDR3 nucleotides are TGCAGTACAATGGGTGGTGGACCCACCTACAATGAGCAGTTCTTC. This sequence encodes CSTMGGGPTYNEQFF.

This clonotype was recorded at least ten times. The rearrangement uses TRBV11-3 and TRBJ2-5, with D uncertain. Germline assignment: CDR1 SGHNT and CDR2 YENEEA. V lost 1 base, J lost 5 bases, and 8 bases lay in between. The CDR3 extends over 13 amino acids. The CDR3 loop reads CASSLGDHETQYF. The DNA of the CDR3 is TGTGCCAGCAGCTTAGGAGATCATGAGACCCAGTACTTC.

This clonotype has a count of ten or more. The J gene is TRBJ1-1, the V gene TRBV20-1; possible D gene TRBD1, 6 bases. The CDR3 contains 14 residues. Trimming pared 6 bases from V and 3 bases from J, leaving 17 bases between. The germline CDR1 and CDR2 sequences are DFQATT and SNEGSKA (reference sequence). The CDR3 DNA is TGCAGTGCAACTCAGGGAGGGGGGGACACTGAAGCTTTCTTT. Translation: CSATQGGGDTEAFF.

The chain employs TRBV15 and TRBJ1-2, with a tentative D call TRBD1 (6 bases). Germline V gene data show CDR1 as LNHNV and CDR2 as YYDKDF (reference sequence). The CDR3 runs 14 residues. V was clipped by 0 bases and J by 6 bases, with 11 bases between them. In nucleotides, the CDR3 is TGTGCCACCAGCAGAGATTACAGGGAGAATGGCTACACCTTC. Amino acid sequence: CATSRDYRENGYTF. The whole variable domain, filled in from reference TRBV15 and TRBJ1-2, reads DAMVIQNPRYQVTQFGKPVTLSCSQTLNHNVMYWYQQKSSQAPKLLFHYYDKDFNNEADTPDNFQSRRPNTSFCFLDIRSPGLGDTAMYLCATSRDYRENGYTFGSGTRLTVV.

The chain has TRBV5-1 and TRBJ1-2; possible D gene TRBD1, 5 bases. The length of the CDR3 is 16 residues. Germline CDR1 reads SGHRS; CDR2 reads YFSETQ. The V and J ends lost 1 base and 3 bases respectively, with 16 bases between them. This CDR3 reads CASSLFSSARDYGYTF. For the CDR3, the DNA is TGCGCCAGCAGCTTGTTTTCGTCCGCCAGGGACTATGGCTACACCTTC.

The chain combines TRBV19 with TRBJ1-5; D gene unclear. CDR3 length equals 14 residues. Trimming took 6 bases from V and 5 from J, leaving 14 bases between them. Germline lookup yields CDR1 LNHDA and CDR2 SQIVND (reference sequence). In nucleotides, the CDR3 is TGTGCCAGTAGGGCAATCCTGGGCGATCAGCCCCAGCATTTT. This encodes CASRAILGDQPQHF. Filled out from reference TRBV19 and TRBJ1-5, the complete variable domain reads DGGITQSPKYLFRKEGQNVTLSCEQNLNHDAMYWYRQDPGQGLRLIYYSQIVNDFQKGDIAEGYSVSREKKESFPLTVTSAQKNPTAFYLCASRAILGDQPQHFGDGTRLSIL.

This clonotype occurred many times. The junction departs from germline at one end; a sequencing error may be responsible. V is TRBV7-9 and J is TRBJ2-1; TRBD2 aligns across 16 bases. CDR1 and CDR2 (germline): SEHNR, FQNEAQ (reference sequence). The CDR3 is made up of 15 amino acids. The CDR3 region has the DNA TGTGTCAGCAGCTCAGGGACTAGCGGGAGGGATGAGCAGTTCTTC. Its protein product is CVSSSGTSGRDEQFF.

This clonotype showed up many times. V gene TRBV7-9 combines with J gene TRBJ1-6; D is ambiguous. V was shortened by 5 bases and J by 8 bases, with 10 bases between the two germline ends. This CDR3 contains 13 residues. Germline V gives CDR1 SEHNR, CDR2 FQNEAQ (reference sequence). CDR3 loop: CASSPQVYSPLHF. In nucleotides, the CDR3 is TGTGCCAGCAGCCCGCAGGTGTATTCACCCCTCCACTTT. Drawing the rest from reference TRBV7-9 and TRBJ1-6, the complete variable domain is DTGVSQNPRHKITKRGQNVTFRCDPISEHNRLYWYRQTLGQGPEFLTYFQNEAQLEKSRLLSDRFSAERPKGSFSTLEIQRTEQGDSAMYLCASSPQVYSPLHFGNGTRLTVT.

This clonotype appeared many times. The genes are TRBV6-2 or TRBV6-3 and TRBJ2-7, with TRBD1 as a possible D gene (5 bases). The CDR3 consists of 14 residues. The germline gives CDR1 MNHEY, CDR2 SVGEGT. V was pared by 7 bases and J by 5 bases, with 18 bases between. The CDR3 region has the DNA TGTGCCAGCACTCAGGGTTCCAGAATCCACGAGCAGTACTTC. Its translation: CASTQGSRIHEQYF.

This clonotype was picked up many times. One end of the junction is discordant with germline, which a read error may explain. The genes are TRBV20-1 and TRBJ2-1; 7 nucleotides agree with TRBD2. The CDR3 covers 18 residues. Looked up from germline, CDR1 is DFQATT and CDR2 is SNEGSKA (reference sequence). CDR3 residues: CSARGVLLADVVYDEQFF. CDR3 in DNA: TGCAGTGCTAGAGGCGTCCTCCTAGCGGACGTTGTCTACGATGAGCAGTTCTTC.

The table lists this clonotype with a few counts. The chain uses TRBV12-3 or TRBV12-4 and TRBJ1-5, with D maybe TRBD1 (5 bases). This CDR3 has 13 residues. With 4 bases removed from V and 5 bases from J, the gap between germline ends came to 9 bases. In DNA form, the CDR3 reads TGTGCCAGCAGTTCGCACAGGTATCAGCCCCAGCATTTT. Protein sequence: CASSSHRYQPQHF.

CDR3 bases: TGCAGTGCTAGTAAACGGACTAGCGGGATCAATGAGCAGTTCTTC. It yields the protein CSASKRTSGINEQFF. The chain is built from TRBV20-1 and TRBJ2-1, with TRBD2 identical over 12 bases. CDR1 DFQATT and CDR2 SNEGSKA come from the germline V gene (reference sequence). CDR3 length: 15 residues. V was pared by 3 bases and J by 6 bases, with 6 bases of the junction left unmatched.

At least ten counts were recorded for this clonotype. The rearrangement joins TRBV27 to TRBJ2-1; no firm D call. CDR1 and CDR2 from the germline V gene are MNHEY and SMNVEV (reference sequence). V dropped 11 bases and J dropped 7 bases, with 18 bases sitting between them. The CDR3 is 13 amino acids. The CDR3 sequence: CAPLRRAHNEQFF. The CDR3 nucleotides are TGTGCCCCCTTAAGGCGAGCCCATAATGAGCAGTTCTTC.

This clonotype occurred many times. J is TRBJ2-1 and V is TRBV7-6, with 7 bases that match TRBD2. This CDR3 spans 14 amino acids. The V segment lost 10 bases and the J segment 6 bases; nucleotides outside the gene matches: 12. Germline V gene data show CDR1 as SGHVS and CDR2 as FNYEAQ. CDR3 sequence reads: CATSPGLRVNEQFF. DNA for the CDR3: TGTGCCACCTCCCCGGGACTACGAGTCAATGAGCAGTTCTTC.

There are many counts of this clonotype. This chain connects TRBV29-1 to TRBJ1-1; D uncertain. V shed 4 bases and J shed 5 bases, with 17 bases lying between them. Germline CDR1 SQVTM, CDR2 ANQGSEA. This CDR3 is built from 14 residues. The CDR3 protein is CSVGRSFTWTEAFF. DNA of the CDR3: TGCAGCGTTGGAAGGTCGTTCACGTGGACTGAAGCTTTCTTT.

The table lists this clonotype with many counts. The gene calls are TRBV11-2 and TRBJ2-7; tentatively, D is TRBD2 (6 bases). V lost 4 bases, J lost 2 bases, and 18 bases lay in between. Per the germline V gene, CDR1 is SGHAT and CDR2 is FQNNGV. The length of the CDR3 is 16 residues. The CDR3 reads CASSSLYRGSAYEQYF. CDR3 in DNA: TGTGCCAGCAGCTCCTTGTATCGGGGGTCAGCCTACGAGCAGTACTTC.